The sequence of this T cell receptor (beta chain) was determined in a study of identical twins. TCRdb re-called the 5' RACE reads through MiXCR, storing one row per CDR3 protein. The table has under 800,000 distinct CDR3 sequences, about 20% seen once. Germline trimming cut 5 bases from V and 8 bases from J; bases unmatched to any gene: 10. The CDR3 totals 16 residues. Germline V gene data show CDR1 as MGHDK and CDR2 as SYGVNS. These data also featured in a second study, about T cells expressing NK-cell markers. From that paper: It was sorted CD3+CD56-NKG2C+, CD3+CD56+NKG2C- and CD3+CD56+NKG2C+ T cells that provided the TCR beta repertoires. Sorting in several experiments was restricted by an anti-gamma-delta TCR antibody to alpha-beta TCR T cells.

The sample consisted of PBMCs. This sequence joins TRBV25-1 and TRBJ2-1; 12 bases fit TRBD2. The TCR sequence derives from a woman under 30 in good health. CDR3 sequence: CASSSLGLAGGDEQFF. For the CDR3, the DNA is TGTGCCAGCAGTTCCCTAGGGCTAGCGGGAGGGGATGAGCAGTTCTTC.